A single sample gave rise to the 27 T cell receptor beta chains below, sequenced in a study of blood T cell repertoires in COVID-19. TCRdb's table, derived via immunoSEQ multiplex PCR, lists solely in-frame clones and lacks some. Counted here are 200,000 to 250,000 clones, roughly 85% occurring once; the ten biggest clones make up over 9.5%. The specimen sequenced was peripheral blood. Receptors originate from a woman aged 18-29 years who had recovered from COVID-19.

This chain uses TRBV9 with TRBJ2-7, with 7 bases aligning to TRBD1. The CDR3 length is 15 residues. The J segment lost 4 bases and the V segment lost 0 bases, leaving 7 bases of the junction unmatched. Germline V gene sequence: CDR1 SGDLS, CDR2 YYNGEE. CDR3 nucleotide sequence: TGTGCCAGCAGCGTAGCCACAGGGGTGATGTACGAGCAGTACTTC. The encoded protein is CASSVATGVMYEQYF.

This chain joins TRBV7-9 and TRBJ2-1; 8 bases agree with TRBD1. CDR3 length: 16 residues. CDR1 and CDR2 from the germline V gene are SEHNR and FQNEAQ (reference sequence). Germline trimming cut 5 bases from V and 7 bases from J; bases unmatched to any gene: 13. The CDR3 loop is CASSPAQGASANEQFF. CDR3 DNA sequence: TGTGCCAGCAGCCCCGCCCAGGGGGCTTCGGCTAATGAGCAGTTCTTC.

CDR3 sequence (DNA): TGTGCCAGCAGCTTAACGTTTCGACAGGCTGACACAGATACGCAGTATTTT. The encoded protein is CASSLTFRQADTDTQYF. The chain couples TRBV7-3 to TRBJ2-3; tentatively, D is TRBD1 (6 bases). Germline assignment: CDR1 SGHTA and CDR2 FQGTGA. The CDR3 has 17 amino acids. Trimming stripped 0 bases from V and 2 bases from J, with 15 bases between.

The CDR3 DNA reads as TGTGCCAGCAGCGGAGGGACAGTTGCAACTAATGAAAAACTGTTTTTT. Its translation is CASSGGTVATNEKLFF. V gene TRBV9 combines with J gene TRBJ1-4; 7 bases align to TRBD1. The CDR3 loop spans 16 amino acids. Germline lookup yields CDR1 SGDLS and CDR2 YYNGEE. The J segment lost 0 bases and the V segment lost 3 bases, leaving 5 bases of the junction unmatched. Using reference TRBV9 and TRBJ1-4 for the parts outside the CDR3, the full variable domain is DSGVTQTPKHLITATGQRVTLRCSPRSGDLSVYWYQQSLDQGLQFLIQYYNGEERAKGNILERFSAQQFPDLHSELNLSSLELGDSALYFCASSGGTVATNEKLFFGSGTQLSVL.

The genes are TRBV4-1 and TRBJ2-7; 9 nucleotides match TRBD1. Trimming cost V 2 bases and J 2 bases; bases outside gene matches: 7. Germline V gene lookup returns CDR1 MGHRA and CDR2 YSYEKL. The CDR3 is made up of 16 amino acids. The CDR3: CASSQWSGTGTYEQYF. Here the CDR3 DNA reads TGCGCCAGCAGCCAATGGTCCGGGACAGGGACCTACGAGCAGTACTTC.

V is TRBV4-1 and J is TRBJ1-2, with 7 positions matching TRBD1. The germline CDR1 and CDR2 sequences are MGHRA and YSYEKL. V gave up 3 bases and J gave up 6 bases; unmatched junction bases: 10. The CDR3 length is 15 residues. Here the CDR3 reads CASSQRQGGDNGYTF. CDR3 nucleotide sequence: TGCGCCAGCAGCCAGAGACAGGGTGGCGATAATGGCTACACCTTC.

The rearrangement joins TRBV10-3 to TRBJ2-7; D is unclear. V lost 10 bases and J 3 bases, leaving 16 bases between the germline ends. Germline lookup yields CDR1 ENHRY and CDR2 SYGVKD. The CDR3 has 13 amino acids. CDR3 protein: CATKNSDGYEQYF. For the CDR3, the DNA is TGTGCCACCAAGAACTCCGATGGCTACGAGCAGTACTTC.

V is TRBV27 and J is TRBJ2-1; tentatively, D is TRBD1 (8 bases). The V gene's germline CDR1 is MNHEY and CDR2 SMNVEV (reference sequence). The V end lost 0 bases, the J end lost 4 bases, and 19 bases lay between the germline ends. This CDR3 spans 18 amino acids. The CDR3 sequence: CASSLSPRTGGGYNEQFF. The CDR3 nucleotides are TGTGCCAGCAGTTTATCCCCCCGAACAGGGGGGGGATACAATGAGCAGTTCTTC.

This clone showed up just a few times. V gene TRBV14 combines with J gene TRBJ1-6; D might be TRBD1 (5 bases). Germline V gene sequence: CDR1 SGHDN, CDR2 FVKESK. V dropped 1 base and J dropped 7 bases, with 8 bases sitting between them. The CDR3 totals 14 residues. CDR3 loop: CASSQGQGNSPLHF. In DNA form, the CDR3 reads TGTGCCAGCAGCCAAGGGCAGGGAAATTCACCCCTCCACTTT.

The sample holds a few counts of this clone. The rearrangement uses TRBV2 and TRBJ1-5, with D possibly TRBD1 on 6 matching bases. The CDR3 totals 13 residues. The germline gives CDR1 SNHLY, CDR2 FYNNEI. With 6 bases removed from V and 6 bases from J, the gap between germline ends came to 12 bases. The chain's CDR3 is CASRETGSQPQHF. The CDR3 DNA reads TGTGCCAGCAGAGAAACAGGGAGTCAGCCCCAGCATTTT.

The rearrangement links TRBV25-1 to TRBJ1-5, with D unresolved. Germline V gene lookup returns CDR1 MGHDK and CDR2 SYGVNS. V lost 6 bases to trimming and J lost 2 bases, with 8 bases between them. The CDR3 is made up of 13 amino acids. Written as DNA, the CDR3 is TGTGCCAGCAGCAACAACGGCAATCAGCCCCAGCATTTT. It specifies CASSNNGNQPQHF.

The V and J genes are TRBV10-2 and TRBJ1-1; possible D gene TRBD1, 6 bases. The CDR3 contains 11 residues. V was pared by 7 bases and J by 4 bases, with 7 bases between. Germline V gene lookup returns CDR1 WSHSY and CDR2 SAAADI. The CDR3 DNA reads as TGCGCCAGCAAACAGGGCACTGAAGCTTTCTTT. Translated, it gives CASKQGTEAFF.

CDR3 coding DNA: TGCAGTGCTAGAAATGTTAACGAGCAGTACTTC. Its protein is CSARNVNEQYF. The rearrangement joins TRBV20-1 to TRBJ2-7, with D uncertain. The CDR3 runs 11 residues. CDR1 and CDR2 (germline): DFQATT, SNEGSKA (reference sequence). Trimming shortened V by 2 bases and J by 5 bases, and 7 bases separated the two germline ends.

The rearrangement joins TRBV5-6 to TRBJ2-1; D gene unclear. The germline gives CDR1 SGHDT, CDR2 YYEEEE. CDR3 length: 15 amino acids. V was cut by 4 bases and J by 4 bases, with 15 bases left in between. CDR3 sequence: CASSEDRSWYNEQFF. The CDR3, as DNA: TGTGCCAGCAGCGAGGATAGGAGTTGGTACAATGAGCAGTTCTTC.

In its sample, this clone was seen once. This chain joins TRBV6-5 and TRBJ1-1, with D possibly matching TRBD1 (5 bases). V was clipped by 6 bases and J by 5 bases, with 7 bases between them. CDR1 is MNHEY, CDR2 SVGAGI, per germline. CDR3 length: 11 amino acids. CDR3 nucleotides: TGTGCCAGCAGAGGGGTGACTGAAGCTTTCTTT. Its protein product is CASRGVTEAFF.

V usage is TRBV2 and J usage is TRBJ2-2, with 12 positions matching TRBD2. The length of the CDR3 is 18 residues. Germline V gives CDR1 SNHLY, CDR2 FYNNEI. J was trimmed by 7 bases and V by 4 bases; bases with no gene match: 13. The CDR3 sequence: CASSGATSGRFAVGELFF. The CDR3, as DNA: TGTGCCAGCAGTGGCGCTACTAGCGGGAGGTTTGCGGTCGGGGAGCTGTTTTTT. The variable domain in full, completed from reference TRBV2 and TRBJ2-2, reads EPEVTQTPSHQVTQMGQEVILRCVPISNHLYFYWYRQILGQKVEFLVSFYNNEISEKSEIFDDQFSVERPDGSNFTLKIRSTKLEDSAMYFCASSGATSGRFAVGELFFGEGSRLTVL.

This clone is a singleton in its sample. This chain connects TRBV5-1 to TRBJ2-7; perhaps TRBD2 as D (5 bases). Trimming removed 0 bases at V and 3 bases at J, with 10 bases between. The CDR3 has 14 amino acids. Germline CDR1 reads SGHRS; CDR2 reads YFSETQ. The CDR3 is CASSLVEGVYEQYF. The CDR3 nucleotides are TGCGCCAGCAGCTTGGTAGAGGGAGTCTACGAGCAGTACTTC.

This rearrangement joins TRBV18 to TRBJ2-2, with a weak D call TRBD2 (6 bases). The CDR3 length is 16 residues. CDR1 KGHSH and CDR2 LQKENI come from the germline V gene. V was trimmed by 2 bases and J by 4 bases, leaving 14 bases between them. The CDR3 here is CASSPSVAEFTGELFF. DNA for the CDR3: TGTGCCAGCTCACCAAGCGTAGCGGAGTTCACCGGGGAGCTGTTTTTT.

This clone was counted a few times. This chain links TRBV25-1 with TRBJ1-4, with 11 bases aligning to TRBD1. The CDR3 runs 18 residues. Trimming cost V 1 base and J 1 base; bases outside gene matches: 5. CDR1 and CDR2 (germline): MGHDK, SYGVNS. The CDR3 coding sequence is TGTGCCAGCAGTGAATCCCCGGGACAGGGGGAAACTAATGAAAAACTGTTTTTT. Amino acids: CASSESPGQGETNEKLFF.

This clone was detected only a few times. CDR3 coding DNA: TGTGCCAGCAGTTTGGGGCAGGGCTACGAGCAGTACTTC. The encoded protein is CASSLGQGYEQYF. The rearrangement uses TRBV28 and TRBJ2-7, with D perhaps TRBD1 (5 bases). CDR1 and CDR2 (germline): MDHEN, SYDVKM. The V end lost 3 bases, the J end lost 3 bases, and 9 bases lay between the germline ends. The CDR3 consists of 13 residues.

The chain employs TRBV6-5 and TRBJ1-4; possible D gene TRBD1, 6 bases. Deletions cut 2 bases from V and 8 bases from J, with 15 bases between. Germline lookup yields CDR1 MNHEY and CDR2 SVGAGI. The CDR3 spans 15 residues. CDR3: CASSYGGRRGEKLFF. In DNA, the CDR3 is TGTGCCAGCAGTTACGGGGGCAGACGAGGGGAAAAACTGTTTTTT.

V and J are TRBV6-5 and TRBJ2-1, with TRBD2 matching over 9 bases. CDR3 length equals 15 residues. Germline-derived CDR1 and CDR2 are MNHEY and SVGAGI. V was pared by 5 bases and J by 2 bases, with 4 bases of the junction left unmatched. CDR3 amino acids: CASSPSGRPYNEQFF. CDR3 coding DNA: TGTGCCAGCAGTCCCAGCGGGAGGCCCTACAATGAGCAGTTCTTC.

The CDR3 sequence: CASSLAPGTSGRTTTDTQYF. DNA of the CDR3: TGCGCCAGCAGCTTGGCTCCCGGGACTAGCGGGAGAACCACCACAGATACGCAGTATTTT. The chain has TRBV5-1 and TRBJ2-3; 14 bases are shared with TRBD2. Germline V gene data show CDR1 as SGHRS and CDR2 as YFSETQ. The CDR3 has 20 amino acids. V dropped 0 bases and J dropped 2; count of bases not matched to a gene: 11.

CDR3 protein: CATSDLTAGGDTQYF. Written as DNA, the CDR3 is TGTGCCACCAGTGATTTGACGGCAGGGGGAGATACGCAGTATTTT. The chain joins TRBV24-1 to TRBJ2-3; 7 nucleotides line up with TRBD1. J lost 5 bases, V lost 0 bases, and 4 bases had no gene match. This CDR3 is built from 15 residues. Germline V lookup: CDR1 KGHDR, CDR2 SFDVKD.

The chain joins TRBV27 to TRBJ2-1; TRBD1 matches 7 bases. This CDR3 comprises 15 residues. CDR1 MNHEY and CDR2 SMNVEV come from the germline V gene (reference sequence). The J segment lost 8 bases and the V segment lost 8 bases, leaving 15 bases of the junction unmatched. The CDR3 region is CASSLRDSSFDEQFF. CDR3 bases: TGTGCCAGCTCCCTCCGGGACAGTTCATTCGATGAGCAGTTCTTC.

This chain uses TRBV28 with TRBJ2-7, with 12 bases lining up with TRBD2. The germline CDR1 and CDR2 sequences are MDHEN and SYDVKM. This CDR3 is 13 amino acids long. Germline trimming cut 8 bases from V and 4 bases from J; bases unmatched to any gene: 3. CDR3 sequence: CASRLAGEYEQYF. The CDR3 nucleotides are TGTGCCAGCCGACTAGCGGGAGAGTACGAGCAGTACTTC.

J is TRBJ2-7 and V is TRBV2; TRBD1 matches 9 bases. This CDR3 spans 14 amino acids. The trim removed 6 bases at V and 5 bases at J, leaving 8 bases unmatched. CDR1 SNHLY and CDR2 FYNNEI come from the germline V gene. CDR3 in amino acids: CASRTGTGSHEQYF. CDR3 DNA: TGTGCCAGCAGGACTGGGACAGGGTCCCACGAGCAGTACTTC.